This T cell receptor (beta chain) appears in the sequencing data of a study of T cell responses to AZD1222 COVID-19 vaccine. Whole-study findings and limits: Spike-specific TCRs gained breadth and depth after people received two AZD1222 doses. Most donors were white British, females outnumbered males, and clonal diversity was possibly underestimated. Among spike-specific TCRs, nearly half reportedly target unmutated variant regions.

Per germline, CDR1 SGHTS and CDR2 YDEGEE. The CDR3 is 15 amino acids. V was pared by 6 bases and J by 1 base, with 15 bases between. In regard to this clone: Its antigen is unknown.

TCRdb keeps only in-frame clones here, not all; method: immunoSEQ multiplex PCR. Among 150,000 to 200,000 clones, about 89% were seen once, and the ten largest hold under 1.5%. This specimen was peripheral blood, taken 28 days after the second AZD1222 dose. The source is an adult who received the AZD1222 COVID-19 vaccine. The genes are TRBV5-8 and TRBJ2-3, with no clear D. CDR3 DNA: TGTGCCAGCAAGGTCTGGGCCCCACGCACAGATACGCAGTATTTT. The encoded protein is CASKVWAPRTDTQYF.